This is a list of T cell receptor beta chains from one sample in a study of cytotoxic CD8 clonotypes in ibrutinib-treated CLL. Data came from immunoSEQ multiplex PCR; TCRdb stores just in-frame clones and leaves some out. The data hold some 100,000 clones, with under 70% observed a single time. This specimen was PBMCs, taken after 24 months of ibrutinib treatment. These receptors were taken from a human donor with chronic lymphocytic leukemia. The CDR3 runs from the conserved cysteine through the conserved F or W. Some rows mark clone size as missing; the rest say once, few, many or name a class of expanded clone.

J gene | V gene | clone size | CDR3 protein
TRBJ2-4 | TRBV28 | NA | CASSPPEQGRLAKNIQYF
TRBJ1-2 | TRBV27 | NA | CASSSGPTYGYTF
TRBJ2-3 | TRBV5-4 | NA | CASTPQGVTDTQYF
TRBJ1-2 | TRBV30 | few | CAWVRTERGNNYGYTF
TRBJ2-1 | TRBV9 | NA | CASSVGAGPPQYNEQFF
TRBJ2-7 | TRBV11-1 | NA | CASSSRQGKTYEQYF
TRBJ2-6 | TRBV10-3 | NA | CAMRDTSSGANVLTF
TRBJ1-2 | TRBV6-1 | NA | CASSGGEVDGYTF
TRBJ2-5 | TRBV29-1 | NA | CSGAGKETQYF
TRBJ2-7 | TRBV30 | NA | CAWTGDGHEQYF
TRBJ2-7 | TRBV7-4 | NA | CASSPGGAGGPRHAF
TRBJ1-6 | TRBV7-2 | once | CASSLNTPPNSPLHF
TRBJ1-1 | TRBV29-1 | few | CSVESGLLMNTEAFF
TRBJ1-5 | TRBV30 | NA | CAWSANRDRSNQPQHF
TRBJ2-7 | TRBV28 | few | CASSLPGERREQYF
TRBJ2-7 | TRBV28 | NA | CASSPDRYEQYF
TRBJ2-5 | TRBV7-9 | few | CASSLSGGETQYF
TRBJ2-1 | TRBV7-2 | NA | CASSFARGENEQFF
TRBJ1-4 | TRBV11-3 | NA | CASSLQQASKELFF
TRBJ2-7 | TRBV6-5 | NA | CASSDRAGHEQYF
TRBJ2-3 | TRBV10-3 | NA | CATTFGGIDTQYF
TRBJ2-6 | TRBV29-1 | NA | CSPGSELTGANVLTF
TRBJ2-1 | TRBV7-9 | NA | CASSRNEQFF
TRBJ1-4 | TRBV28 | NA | CASMLGEKLFF
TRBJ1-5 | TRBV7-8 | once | CASSPLGVGRGNQPQHF
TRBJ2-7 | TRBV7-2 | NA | CASSMTGPGYEQYF
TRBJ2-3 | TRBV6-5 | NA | CASSRRTGRTDTQYF
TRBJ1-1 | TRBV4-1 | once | CASGEASIEAFF
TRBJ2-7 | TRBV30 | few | CAWRQRTYEQYF
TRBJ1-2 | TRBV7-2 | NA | CASRGTGGYGYTF
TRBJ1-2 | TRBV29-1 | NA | CSVDQNRDGGYTF
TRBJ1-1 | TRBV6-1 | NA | CASSEGGGYAEAFF
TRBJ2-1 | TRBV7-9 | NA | CASSRTGNNEQFF
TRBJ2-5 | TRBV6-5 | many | CASGGRGWETQYF
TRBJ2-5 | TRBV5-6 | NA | CASSLMRSGHQETQYF
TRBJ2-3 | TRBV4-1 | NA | CASSQEGFSSTDTQYF
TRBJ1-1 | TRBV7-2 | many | CASSFSVNTEAFF
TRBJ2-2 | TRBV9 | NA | CASSVAGADSGELFF
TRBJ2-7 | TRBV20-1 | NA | CSAPDSYEQYF
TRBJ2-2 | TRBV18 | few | CASSPGQGATGELFF
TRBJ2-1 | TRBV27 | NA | CASRSLAGGWNEQFF
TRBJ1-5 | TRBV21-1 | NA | CASSKCGQGGSNQPQHF
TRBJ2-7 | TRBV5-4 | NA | CASSPALSYEQYF
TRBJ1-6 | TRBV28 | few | CASSSGNSPLHF
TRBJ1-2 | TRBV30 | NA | CAWSDFQGAYGYTF
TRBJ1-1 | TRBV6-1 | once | CASSEIIQGEAFF
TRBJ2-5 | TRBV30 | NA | CAWSVQGAAGETQYF
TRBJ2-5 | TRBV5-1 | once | CASTPRPGTETQYF